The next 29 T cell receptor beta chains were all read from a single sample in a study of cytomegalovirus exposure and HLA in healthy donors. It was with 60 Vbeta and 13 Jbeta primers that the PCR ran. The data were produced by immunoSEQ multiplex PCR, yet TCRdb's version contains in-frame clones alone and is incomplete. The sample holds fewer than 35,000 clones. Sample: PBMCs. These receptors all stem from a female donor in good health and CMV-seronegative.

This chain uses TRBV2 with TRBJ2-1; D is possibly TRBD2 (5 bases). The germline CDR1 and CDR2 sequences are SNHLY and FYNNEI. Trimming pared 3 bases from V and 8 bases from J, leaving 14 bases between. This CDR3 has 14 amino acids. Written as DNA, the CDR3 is TGTGCCAGCAGTGAGAGGGTTACGTTCGATGAGCAGTTCTTC. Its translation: CASSERVTFDEQFF.

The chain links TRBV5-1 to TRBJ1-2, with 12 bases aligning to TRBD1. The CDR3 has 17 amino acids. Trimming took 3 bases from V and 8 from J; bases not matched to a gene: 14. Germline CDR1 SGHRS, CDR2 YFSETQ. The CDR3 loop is CASSSRPGTGGAGGYTF. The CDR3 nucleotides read TGCGCCAGCAGCTCGAGACCCGGGACAGGGGGCGCGGGGGGCTACACCTTC.

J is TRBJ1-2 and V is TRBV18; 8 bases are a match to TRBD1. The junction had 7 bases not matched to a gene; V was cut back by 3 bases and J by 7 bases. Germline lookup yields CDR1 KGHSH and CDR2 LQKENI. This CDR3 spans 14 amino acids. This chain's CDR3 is CASSPPDRVVGYTF. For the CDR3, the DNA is TGTGCCAGCTCACCCCCGGACAGGGTCGTTGGCTACACCTTC.

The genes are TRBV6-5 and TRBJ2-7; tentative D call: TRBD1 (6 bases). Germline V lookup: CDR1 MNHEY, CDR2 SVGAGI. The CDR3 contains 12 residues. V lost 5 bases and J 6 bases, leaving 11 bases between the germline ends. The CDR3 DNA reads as TGTGCCAGCAGTAAACAGGGTGGCGAGCAGTACTTC. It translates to CASSKQGGEQYF.

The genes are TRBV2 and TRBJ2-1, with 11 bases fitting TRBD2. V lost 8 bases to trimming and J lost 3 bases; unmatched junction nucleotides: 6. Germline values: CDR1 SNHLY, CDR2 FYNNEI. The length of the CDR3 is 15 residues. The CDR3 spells CASGKTSGDYNEQFF. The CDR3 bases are TGTGCCAGCGGTAAGACTAGCGGGGACTACAATGAGCAGTTCTTC.

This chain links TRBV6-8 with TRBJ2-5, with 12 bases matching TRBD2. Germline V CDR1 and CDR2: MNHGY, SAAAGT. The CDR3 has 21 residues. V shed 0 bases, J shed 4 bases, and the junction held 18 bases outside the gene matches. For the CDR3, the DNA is TGTGCCAGCAGTTACTCGTCTTCGACTAGCGGGGGCCGCGAATGGGTAGAGACCCAGTACTTC. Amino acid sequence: CASSYSSSTSGGREWVETQYF.

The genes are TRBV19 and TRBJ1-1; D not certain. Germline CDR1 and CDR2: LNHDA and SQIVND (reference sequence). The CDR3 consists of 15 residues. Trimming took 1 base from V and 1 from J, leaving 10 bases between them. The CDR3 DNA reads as TGTGCCAGTAGTATAGGAGTAAACGGGAACACTGAAGCTTTCTTT. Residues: CASSIGVNGNTEAFF. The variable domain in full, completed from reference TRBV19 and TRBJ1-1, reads DGGITQSPKYLFRKEGQNVTLSCEQNLNHDAMYWYRQDPGQGLRLIYYSQIVNDFQKGDIAEGYSVSREKKESFPLTVTSAQKNPTAFYLCASSIGVNGNTEAFFGQGTRLTVV.

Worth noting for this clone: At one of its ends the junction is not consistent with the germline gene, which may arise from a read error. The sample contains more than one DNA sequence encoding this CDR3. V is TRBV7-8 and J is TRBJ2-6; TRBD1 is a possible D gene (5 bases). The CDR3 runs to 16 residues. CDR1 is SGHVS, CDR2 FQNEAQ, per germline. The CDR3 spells CASSLVFSSGANVLTF. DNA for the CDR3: TGTGCCAGCAGCTTAGTGTTTAGCTCTGGGGCCAATGTCCTGACTTTC.

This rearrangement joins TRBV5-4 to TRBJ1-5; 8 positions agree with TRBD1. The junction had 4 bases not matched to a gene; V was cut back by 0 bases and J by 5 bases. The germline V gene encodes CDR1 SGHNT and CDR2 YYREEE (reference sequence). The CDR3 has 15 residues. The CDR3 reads CASSLGTGKDQPQHF. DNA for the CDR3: TGTGCCAGCAGCTTGGGGACAGGGAAGGATCAGCCCCAGCATTTT.

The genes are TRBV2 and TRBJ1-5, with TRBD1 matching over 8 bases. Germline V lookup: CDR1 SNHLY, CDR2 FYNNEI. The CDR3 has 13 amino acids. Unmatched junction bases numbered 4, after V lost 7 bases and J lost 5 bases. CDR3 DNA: TGTGCCAGCAAAGGACAGGGCGATCAGCCCCAGCATTTT. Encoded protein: CASKGQGDQPQHF.

The DNA of the CDR3 is TGTGCCAGCAGTTACAGCAGGACAAGCACAGATACGCAGTATTTT. It specifies CASSYSRTSTDTQYF. The J gene is TRBJ2-3, the V gene TRBV6-5; D perhaps matches TRBD1 (5 bases). The CDR3 is 15 amino acids. Per the germline V gene, CDR1 is MNHEY and CDR2 is SVGAGI. Trimming stripped 2 bases from V and 0 bases from J, with 9 bases between.

CDR3 amino acids: CASSLEGQGNGYTF. The CDR3 DNA reads TGTGCCAGCAGCTTAGAAGGACAGGGGAATGGCTACACCTTC. This chain links TRBV7-2 with TRBJ1-2; 9 nucleotides agree with TRBD1. Losses at the gene ends were 1 base for V and 6 bases for J; bases not matched to a gene: 3. CDR3 length equals 14 residues. The germline V gene has CDR1 SGHTA and CDR2 FQGNSA.

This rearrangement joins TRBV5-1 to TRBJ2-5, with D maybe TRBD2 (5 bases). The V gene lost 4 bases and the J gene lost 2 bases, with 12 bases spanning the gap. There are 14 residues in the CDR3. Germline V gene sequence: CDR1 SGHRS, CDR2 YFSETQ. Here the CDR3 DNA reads TGCGCCAGCAGCCGGGATTTACAGCAAGAGACCCAGTACTTC. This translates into CASSRDLQQETQYF.

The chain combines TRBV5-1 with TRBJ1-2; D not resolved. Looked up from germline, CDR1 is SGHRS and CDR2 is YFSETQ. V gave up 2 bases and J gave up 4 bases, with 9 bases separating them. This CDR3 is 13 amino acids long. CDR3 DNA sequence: TGCGCCAGCAGCTTCTCAGCGACCTATGGCTACACCTTC. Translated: CASSFSATYGYTF.

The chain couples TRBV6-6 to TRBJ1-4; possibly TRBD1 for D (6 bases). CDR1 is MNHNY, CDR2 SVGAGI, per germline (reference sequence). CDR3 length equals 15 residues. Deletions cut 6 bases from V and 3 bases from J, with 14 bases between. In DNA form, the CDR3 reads TGTGCCAGCAGAGCGGGACAAGTGGCTAATGAAAAACTGTTTTTT. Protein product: CASRAGQVANEKLFF.

CDR3 in DNA: TGTGCCGGACGATCAGGGACAGGGAACACCGGGGAGCTGTTTTTT. Protein: CAGRSGTGNTGELFF. The chain carries TRBV19 and TRBJ2-2, with 8 bases fitting TRBD1. J lost 1 base, V lost 11 bases, and 9 bases had no gene match. In germline, CDR1 is LNHDA, CDR2 SQIVND (reference sequence). The CDR3 is 15 amino acids.

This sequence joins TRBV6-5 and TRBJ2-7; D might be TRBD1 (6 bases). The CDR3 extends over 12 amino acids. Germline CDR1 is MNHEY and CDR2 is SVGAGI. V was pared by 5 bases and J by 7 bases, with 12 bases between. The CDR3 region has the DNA TGTGCCAGCAGTCCCCAGGGGCGAGAGCAGTACTTC. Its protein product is CASSPQGREQYF.

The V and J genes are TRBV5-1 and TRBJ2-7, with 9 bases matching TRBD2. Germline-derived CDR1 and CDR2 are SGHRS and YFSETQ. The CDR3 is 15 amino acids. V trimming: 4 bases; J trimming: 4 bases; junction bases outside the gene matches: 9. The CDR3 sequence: CASSPRAGGRYEQYF. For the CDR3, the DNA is TGCGCCAGCAGCCCGCGAGCGGGGGGAAGATACGAGCAGTACTTC.

Here the CDR3 DNA reads TGTGCCAGCTCTTCAGGTCGAGCCTACGAGCAGTACTTC. Encoded protein: CASSSGRAYEQYF. The chain combines TRBV13 with TRBJ2-7; no clear D gene. The CDR3 has 13 residues. Trimming shortened V by 8 bases and J by 2 bases, and 13 bases separated the two germline ends. Germline V gives CDR1 PRHDT, CDR2 FYEKMQ (reference sequence).

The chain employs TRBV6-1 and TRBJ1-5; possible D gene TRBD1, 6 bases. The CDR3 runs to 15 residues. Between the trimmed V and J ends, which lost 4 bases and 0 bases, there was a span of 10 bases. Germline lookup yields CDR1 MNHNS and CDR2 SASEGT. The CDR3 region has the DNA TGTGCCAGCAGTGGTCAGGGGCATAGCAATCAGCCCCAGCATTTT. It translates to CASSGQGHSNQPQHF.

The CDR3 sequence: CATRAQGSGNTIYF. Here the CDR3 DNA reads TGTGCCACTCGAGCGCAGGGCAGTGGAAACACCATATATTTT. This chain joins TRBV28 and TRBJ1-3; D is perhaps TRBD1 (5 bases). The germline V gene encodes CDR1 MDHEN and CDR2 SYDVKM. V dropped 10 bases and J dropped 3 bases, with 16 bases sitting between them. The CDR3 consists of 14 residues.

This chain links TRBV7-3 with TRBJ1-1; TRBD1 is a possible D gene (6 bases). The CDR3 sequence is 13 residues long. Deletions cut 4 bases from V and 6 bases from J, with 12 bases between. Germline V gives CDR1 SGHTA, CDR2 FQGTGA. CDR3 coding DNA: TGTGCCAGCAGCTCCCTGGGGGCAGCTGAAGCTTTCTTT. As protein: CASSSLGAAEAFF.

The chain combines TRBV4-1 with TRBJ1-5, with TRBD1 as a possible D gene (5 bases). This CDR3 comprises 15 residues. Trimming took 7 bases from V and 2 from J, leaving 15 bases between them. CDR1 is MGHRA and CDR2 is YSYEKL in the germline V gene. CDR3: CASTVREGGNQPQHF. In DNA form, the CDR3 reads TGCGCCAGCACGGTTAGGGAAGGGGGCAATCAGCCCCAGCATTTT.

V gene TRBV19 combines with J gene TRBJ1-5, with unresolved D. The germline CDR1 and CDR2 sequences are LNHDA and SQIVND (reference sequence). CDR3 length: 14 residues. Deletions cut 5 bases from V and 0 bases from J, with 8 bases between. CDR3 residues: CASSPRDSNQPQHF. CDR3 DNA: TGTGCCAGTAGTCCCCGAGATAGCAATCAGCCCCAGCATTTT.

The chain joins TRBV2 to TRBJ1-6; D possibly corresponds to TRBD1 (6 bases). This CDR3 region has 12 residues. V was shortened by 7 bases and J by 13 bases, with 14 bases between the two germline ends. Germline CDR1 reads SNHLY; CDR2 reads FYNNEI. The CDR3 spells CASTKGGNPLHF. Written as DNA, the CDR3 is TGTGCCAGCACCAAGGGGGGGAATCCCCTCCACTTT.

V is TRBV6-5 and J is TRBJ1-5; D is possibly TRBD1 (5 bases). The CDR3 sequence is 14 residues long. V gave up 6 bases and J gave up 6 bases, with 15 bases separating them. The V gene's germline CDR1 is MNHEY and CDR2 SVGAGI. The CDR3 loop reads CASSKAGGIQPQHF. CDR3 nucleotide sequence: TGTGCCAGCAGCAAGGCGGGGGGGATTCAGCCCCAGCATTTT.

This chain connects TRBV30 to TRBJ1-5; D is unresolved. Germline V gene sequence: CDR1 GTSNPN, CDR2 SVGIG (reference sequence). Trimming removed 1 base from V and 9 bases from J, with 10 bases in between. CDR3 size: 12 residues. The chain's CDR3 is CAWSEGGRPQHF. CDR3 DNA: TGTGCCTGGAGTGAAGGAGGAAGGCCCCAGCATTTT. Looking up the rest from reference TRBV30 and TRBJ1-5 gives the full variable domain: SQTIHQWPATLVQPVGSPLSLECTVEGTSNPNLYWYRQAAGRGLQLLFYSVGIGQISSEVPQNLSASRPQDRQFILSSKKLLLSDSGFYLCAWSEGGRPQHFGDGTRLSIL.

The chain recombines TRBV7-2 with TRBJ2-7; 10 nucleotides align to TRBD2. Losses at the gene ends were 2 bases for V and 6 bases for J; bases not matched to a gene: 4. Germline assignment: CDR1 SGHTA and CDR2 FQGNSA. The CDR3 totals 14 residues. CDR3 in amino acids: CASSLRLAGVEQYF. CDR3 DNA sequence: TGTGCCAGCAGCTTACGCCTAGCGGGGGTCGAGCAGTACTTC. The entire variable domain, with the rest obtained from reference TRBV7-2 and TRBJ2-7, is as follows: GAGVSQSPSNKVTEKGKDVELRCDPISGHTALYWYRQSLGQGLEFLIYFQGNSAPDKSGLPSDRFSAERTGGSVSTLTIQRTQQEDSAVYLCASSLRLAGVEQYFGPGTRLTVT.

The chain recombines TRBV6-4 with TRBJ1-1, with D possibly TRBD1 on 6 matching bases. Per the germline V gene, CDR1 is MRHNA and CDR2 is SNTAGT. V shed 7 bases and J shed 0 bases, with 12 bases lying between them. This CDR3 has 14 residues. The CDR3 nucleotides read TGTGCCAGCACGCCAGGGGAAATGAACACTGAAGCTTTCTTT. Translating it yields CASTPGEMNTEAFF.